The 11 T cell receptor beta chains given below trace back to one sample, sequenced in a study of cytomegalovirus exposure and HLA in healthy donors. With 60 Vbeta and 13 Jbeta primers, the PCR was carried out. Profiled with immunoSEQ multiplex PCR; TCRdb holds only in-frame clones, not every one. The sample lists 99,000 or so clones, approximately 86% occurring once. The sample consisted of PBMCs. These receptors originate from a man in his late teens or twenties in good health and CMV-seronegative.

The V and J genes are TRBV5-1 and TRBJ2-7; TRBD1 matches 7 bases. The trim removed 4 bases at V and 3 bases at J, leaving 1 base unmatched. This CDR3 has 12 amino acids. Germline V gene lookup returns CDR1 SGHRS and CDR2 YFSETQ. The CDR3 is CASSGDSYEQYF. The CDR3 nucleotides read TGCGCCAGCAGCGGGGACAGCTACGAGCAGTACTTC.

The rearrangement links TRBV28 to TRBJ1-2; no clear D gene. V was shortened by 10 bases and J by 8 bases, with 17 bases between the two germline ends. The CDR3 runs to 12 residues. Germline V gives CDR1 MDHEN, CDR2 SYDVKM. The CDR3 protein is CATNGRLEGYTF. In DNA form, the CDR3 reads TGTGCCACCAATGGGAGACTGGAGGGCTACACCTTC.

The chain couples TRBV4-3 to TRBJ2-4; 9 nucleotides agree with TRBD1. The junction had 9 bases not matched to a gene; V was cut back by 0 bases and J by 6 bases. Germline loops: CDR1 LGHNA, CDR2 YSLEER. This CDR3 has 17 amino acids. The CDR3 nucleotides read TGCGCCAGCAGCCAAGATCCGATCGGGACAGGGATAAACATTCAGTACTTC. Translation gives CASSQDPIGTGINIQYF.

This chain links TRBV5-1 with TRBJ1-2, with D possibly TRBD1 on 5 matching bases. Germline loops: CDR1 SGHRS, CDR2 YFSETQ. Trimming removed 4 bases from V and 4 bases from J, with 14 bases in between. CDR3 size: 14 residues. The CDR3 region is CASSPMTERYGYTF. CDR3 bases: TGCGCCAGCAGCCCGATGACAGAGCGCTATGGCTACACCTTC.

V is TRBV6-5 and J is TRBJ1-1, with 10 bases aligning to TRBD1. Trimming removed 8 bases from V and 0 bases from J; junction bases left unmatched: 6. The CDR3 is made up of 15 amino acids. In germline, CDR1 is MNHEY, CDR2 SVGAGI. In DNA, the CDR3 is TGTGCCAGCCTTAGGGACAGGGGAATGAACACTGAAGCTTTCTTT. Translation: CASLRDRGMNTEAFF.

The chain is built from TRBV4-3 and TRBJ2-7, with 7 bases identical to TRBD1. V shed 0 bases, J shed 9 bases, and the junction held 5 bases outside the gene matches. This CDR3 is 13 amino acids long. CDR1 LGHNA and CDR2 YSLEER come from the germline V gene. In DNA form, the CDR3 reads TGCGCCAGCAGCCAAGAGACAGGGCAGCTGCAGTACTTC. It encodes CASSQETGQLQYF.

The J gene is TRBJ2-5, the V gene TRBV7-2, with a weak D call TRBD2 (5 bases). Germline V gene sequence: CDR1 SGHTA, CDR2 FQGNSA. The germline V and J ends were trimmed by 0 bases and 9 bases, with 20 bases remaining between them. The CDR3 covers 16 residues. The CDR3 region is CASSLAPWRQAGAQYF. The CDR3, as DNA: TGTGCCAGCAGCTTAGCCCCCTGGCGCCAGGCCGGGGCCCAGTACTTC.

The chain employs TRBV12-5 and TRBJ2-1, with no clear D. The CDR3 contains 14 residues. V was pared by 1 base and J by 9 bases, with 13 bases between. Germline V gene data show CDR1 as LGHNT and CDR2 as FRNRAP. The CDR3 sequence is CASGLGQLGPEQFF. In DNA, the CDR3 is TGTGCTAGTGGTTTGGGACAACTCGGTCCTGAGCAGTTCTTC.

The rearrangement links TRBV28 to TRBJ2-3; 9 bases line up with TRBD2. V shed 1 base and J 2 bases; nucleotides not matched to a gene: 7. Per the germline V gene, CDR1 is MDHEN and CDR2 is SYDVKM. The CDR3 extends over 17 amino acids. The CDR3 protein is CASSLSTTSGYTDTQYF. The DNA for the CDR3 is TGTGCCAGCAGTTTATCGACGACTAGCGGTTACACAGATACGCAGTATTTT.

The chain carries TRBV27 and TRBJ2-2, with TRBD2 as a possible D gene (5 bases). The germline gives CDR1 MNHEY, CDR2 SMNVEV (reference sequence). The germline V and J ends were trimmed by 5 bases and 1 base, with 14 bases remaining between them. The CDR3 runs 16 residues. The CDR3 sequence: CASSPATIRNTGELFF. The CDR3 DNA sequence: TGTGCCAGCAGTCCCGCGACTATAAGGAACACCGGGGAGCTGTTTTTT.

V usage is TRBV27 and J usage is TRBJ2-2; 8 bases align to TRBD1. CDR3 length: 13 amino acids. Germline V gives CDR1 MNHEY, CDR2 SMNVEV (reference sequence). J was trimmed by 7 bases and V by 5 bases; bases with no gene match: 3. The CDR3 region has the DNA TGTGCCAGCAGTCCAGGGGGCTTCGGGGAGCTGTTTTTT. Translated, it gives CASSPGGFGELFF.